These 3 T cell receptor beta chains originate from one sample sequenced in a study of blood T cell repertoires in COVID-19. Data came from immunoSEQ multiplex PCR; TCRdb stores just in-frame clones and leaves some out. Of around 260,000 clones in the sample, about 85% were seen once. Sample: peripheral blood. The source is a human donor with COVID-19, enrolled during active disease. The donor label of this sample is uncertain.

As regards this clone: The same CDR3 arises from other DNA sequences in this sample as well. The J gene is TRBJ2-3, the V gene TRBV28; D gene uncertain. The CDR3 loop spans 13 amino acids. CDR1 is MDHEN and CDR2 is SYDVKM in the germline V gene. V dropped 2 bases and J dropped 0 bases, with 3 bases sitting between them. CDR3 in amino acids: CASSLPSTDTQYF. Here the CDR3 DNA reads TGTGCCAGCAGTTTACCGAGCACAGATACGCAGTATTTT.

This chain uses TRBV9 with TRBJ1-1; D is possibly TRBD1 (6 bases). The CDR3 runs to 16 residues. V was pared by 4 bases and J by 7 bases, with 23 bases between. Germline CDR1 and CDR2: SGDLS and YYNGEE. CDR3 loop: CASSSYTGQLSLEAFF. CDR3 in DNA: TGTGCCAGCAGCTCATATACGGGACAACTCTCCCTTGAAGCTTTCTTT.

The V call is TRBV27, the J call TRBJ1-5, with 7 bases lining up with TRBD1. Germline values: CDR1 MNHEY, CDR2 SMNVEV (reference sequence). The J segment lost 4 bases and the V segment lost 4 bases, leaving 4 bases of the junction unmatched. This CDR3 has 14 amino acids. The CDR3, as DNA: TGTGCCAGCAGTTGGACAGGACGAAATCAGCCCCAGCATTTT. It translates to CASSWTGRNQPQHF.